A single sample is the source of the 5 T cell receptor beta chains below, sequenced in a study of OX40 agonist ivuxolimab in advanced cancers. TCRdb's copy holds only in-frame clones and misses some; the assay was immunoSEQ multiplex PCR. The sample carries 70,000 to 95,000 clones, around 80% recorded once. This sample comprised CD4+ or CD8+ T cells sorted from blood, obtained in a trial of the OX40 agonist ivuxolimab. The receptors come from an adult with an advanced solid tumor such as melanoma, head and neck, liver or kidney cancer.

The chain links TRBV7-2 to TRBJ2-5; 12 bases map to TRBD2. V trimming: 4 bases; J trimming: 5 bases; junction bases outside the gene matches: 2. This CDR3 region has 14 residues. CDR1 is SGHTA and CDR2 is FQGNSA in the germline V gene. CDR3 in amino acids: CASSSGTSGETQYF. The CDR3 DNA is TGTGCCAGCAGCTCCGGGACTAGCGGGGAGACCCAGTACTTC. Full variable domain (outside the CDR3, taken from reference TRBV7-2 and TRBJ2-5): GAGVSQSPSNKVTEKGKDVELRCDPISGHTALYWYRQSLGQGLEFLIYFQGNSAPDKSGLPSDRFSAERTGGSVSTLTIQRTQQEDSAVYLCASSSGTSGETQYFGPGTRLLVL.

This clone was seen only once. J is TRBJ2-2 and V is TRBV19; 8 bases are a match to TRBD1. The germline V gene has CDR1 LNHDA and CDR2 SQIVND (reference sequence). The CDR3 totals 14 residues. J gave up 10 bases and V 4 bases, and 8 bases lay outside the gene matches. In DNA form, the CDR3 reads TGTGCCAGTAGTAAAGGACAGGGTAAAGAGGAGCTGTTTTTT. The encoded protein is CASSKGQGKEELFF.

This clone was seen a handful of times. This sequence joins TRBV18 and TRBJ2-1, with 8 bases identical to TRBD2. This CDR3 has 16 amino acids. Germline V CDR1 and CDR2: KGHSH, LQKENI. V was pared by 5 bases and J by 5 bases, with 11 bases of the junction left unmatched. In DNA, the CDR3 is TGTGCCAGCTCATTGGGAGGAGCGGGGGAGAACAATGAGCAGTTCTTC. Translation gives CASSLGGAGENNEQFF.

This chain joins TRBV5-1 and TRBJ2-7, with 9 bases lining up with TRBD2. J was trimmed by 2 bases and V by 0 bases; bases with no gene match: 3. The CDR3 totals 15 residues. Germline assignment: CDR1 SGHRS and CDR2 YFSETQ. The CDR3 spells CASSLGLAETYEQYF. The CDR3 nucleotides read TGCGCCAGCAGCTTGGGACTAGCGGAAACCTACGAGCAGTACTTC.

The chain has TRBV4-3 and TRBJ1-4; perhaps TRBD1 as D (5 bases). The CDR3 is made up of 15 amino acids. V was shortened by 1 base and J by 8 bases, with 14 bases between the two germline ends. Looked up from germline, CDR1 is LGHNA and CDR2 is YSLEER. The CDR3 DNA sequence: TGCGCCAGCAGCCAAGGGTCGGGGGTTAACGAAAAACTGTTTTTT. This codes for CASSQGSGVNEKLFF.